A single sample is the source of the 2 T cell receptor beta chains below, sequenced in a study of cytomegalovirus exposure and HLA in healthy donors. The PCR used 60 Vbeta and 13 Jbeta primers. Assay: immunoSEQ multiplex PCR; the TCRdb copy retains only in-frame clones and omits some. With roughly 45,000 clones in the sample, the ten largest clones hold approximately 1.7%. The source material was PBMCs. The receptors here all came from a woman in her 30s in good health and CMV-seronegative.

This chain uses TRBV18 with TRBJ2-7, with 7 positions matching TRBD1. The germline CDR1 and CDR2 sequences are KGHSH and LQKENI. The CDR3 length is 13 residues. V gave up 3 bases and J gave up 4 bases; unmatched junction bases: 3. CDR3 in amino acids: CASSPGTAYEQYF. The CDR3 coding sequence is TGTGCCAGCTCACCTGGGACAGCGTACGAGCAGTACTTC.

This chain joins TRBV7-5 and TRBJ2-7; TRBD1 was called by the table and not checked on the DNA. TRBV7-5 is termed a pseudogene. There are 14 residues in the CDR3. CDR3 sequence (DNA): TGTGCCAGAAGCCCAGACAGGGGCCCGTACGAGCAGTACTTC. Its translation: CARSPDRGPYEQYF.